This TCR beta chain was documented in a study of quantifying T cell responses using KT2 cells. Study-level information: Reverse transcription used primers in the TCR alpha and beta constant regions. Findings of the study overall: The number of KT2 alpha and beta sequences was a linear function of input KT2 cells.

Each cDNA got a UMI-containing oligo ligated at its 3' end. An equimolar mix of RC1.1 and RC1.2 primed the beta chain across TRBC1 and TRBC2. MiXCR, run by TCRdb on the UMI-ligation and nested PCR reads, gives a single entry per CDR3 protein. The sample includes about 33,000 distinct CDR3 sequences, under 13% of them seen just once. In the case of this clonotype: Its antigen remains unknown.

The CDR3 is 13 amino acids. Trimming took 5 bases from V and 2 from J, leaving 9 bases between them. From germline, CDR1 is SEHNR and CDR2 FQNEAQ (reference sequence). V and J are TRBV7-9 and TRBJ1-1; D unclear. This sequence originates from a human donor. Sequenced input: PBMCs spiked with cells of the T cell clone KT2. For the CDR3, the DNA is TGTGCCAGCAGCCAACCCCCAAACACTGAAGCTTTCTTT. It yields the protein CASSQPPNTEAFF.